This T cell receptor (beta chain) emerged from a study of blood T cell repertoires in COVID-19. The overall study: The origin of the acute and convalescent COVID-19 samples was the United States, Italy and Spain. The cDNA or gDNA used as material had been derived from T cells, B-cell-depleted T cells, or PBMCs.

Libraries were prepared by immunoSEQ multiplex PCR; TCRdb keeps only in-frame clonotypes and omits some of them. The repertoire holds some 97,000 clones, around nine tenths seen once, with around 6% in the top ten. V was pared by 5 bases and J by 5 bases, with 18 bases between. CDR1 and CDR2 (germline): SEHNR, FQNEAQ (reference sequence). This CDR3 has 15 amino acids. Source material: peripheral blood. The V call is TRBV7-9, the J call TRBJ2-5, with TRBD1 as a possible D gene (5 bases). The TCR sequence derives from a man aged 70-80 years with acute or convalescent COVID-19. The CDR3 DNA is TGTGCCAGCAGCACTAACAGGTTTTTTATGGAGACCCAGTACTTC. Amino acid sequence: CASSTNRFFMETQYF.